Detailed here is one T cell receptor beta chain. The V segment lost 5 bases and the J segment 0 bases; nucleotides outside the gene matches: 5. Germline CDR1 and CDR2: MGHRA and YSYEKL. The CDR3 consists of 16 residues. The record originates from a study of T cell changes during pregnancy in multiple sclerosis. Here immunoSEQ multiplex PCR was the method, and the copy in TCRdb shows in-frame clones only, minus some. The profile shows approximately 39,000 clones, 94% of them singletons. This receptor was taken from a female donor with multiple sclerosis, enrolled in a pregnancy study. This chain joins TRBV4-1 and TRBJ2-2; TRBD1 agrees at 8 bases. Sample: CD4+ T cells from peripheral blood mononuclear cells, taken in the second trimester of pregnancy. The CDR3 region is CASSGWTGTNTGELFF. The CDR3 coding sequence is TGCGCCAGCAGCGGTTGGACAGGGACGAACACCGGGGAGCTGTTTTTT.